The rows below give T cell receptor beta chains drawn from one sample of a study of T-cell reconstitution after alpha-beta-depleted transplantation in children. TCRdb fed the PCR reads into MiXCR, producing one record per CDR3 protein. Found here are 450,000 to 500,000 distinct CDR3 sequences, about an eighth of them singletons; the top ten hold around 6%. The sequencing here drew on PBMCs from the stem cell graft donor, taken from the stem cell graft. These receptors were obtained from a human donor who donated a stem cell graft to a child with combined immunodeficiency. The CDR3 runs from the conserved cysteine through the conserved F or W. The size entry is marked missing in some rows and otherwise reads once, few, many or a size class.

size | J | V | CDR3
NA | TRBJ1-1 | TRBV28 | CASRRVPEAFF
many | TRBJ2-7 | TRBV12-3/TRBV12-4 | CASRDGSYEQYF
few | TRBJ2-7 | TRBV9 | CASSPSGSPISAEQYF
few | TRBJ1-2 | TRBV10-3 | CAIKVGGAGLGYTF
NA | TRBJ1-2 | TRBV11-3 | CASSSGQGHGYTF
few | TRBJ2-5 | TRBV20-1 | CSARSSGQLLSKRKTQYF
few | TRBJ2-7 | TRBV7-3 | CASSIYDTYEQYF
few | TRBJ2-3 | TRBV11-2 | CASSLLTGTGAVDTQYF
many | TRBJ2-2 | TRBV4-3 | CASSTGTGFTGELFF
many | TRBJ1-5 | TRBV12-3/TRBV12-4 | CASSLSWAVSNQPQHF
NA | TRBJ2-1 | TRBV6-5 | CASGPGLVFF
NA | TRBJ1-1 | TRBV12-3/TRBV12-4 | CASIAGAEAFF
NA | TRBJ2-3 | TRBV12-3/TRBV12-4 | CASSFRLVSQYF
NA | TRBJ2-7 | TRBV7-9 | CASSAGAHEQYF
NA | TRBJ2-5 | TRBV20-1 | CSASTQETQYF
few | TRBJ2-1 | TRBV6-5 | CASSSHGGWGLAVYNEQFF
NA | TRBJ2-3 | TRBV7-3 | CASSPAGSTQYF
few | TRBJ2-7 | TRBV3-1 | CASSQEPGPSLEQYF
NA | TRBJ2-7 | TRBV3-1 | CASSQNPYSRAYGQYF
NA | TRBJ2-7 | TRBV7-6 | CASSQTGTGTRGQYF
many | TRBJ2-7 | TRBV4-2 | CASSQLAGVPYEQYF
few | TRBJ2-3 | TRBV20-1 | CSAVGLSTYGTDTQYF
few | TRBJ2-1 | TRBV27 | CASRGQGAYNEQFF
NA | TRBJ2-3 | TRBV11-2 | CASSKRGGTDTQYF
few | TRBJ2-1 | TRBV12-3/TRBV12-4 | CASSLGRLEQFF
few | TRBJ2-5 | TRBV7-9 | CASSLGGRTTETQYF
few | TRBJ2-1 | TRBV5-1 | CASSAGLASFEQFF
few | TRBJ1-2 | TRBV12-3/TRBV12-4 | CASRDEGIDGYTF
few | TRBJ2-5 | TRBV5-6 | CASSLGSSYQETQYF
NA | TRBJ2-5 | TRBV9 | CASMGRSEETQYF
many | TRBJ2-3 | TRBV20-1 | CSARDRLAGNTDTQYF
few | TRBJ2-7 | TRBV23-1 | CASSRECRGFYEQYF
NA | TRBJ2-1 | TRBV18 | CASSPDELLYNEQFF
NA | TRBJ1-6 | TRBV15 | CATSTGTEDSPLHF
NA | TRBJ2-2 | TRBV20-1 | CSAQPGHNTGELFF
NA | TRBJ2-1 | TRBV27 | CASGPGAGIYNEQFF
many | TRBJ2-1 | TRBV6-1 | CASSEGPAGEGNEQFF
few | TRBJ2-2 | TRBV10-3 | CAISRLDSGRAGTGELFF
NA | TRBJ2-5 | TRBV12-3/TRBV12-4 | CASSLDSPAPPQETQYF
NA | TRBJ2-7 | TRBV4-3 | CASSQDPGTTSYEQYF
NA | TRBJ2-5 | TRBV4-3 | CASSQDQDPRETQYF
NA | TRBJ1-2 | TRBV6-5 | CASSPRGSGYTF
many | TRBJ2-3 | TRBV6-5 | CASSYSGPRDTQYF
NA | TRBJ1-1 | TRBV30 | CAWTMEWLTEAFF
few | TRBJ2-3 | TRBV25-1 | CASSPLGSGGGDTQYF
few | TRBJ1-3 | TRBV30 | CAWSTTGSGNTIYF
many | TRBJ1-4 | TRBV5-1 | CASSLDRGWSEKLFF
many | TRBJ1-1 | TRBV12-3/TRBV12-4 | CASNGYTEAFF
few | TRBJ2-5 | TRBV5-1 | CASRDTVAETQYF
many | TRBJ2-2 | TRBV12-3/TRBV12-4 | CASTLRGTAWSGELFF
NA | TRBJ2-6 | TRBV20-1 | CSASGANVLTF
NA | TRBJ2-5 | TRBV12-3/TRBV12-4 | CASSLSSPGTQYF